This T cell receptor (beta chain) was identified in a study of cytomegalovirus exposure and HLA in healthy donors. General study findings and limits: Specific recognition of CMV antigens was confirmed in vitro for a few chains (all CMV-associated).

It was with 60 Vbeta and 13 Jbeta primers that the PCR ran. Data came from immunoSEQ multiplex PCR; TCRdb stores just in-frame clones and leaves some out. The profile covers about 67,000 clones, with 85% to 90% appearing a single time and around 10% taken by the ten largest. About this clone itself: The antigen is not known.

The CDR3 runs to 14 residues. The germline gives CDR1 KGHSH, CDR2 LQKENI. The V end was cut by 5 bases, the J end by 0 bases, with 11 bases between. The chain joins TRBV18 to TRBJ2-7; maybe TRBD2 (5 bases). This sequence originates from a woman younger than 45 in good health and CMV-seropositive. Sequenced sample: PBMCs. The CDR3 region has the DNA TGTGCCAGCTCAATGTATACTAGCTCCTACGAGCAGTACTTC. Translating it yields CASSMYTSSYEQYF. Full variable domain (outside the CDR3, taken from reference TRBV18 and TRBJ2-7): NAGVMQNPRHLVRRRGQEARLRCSPMKGHSHVYWYRQLPEEGLKFMVYLQKENIIDESGMPKERFSAEFPKEGPSILRIQQVVRGDSAAYFCASSMYTSSYEQYFGPGTRLTVT.